This TCR beta chain is drawn from a study of T cell repertoires in cytomegalovirus infection. The CDR3 sequence is 13 residues long. CDR1 and CDR2 from the germline V gene are DFQATT and SNEGSKA (reference sequence). V was clipped by 1 base and J by 0 bases, with 6 bases between them. Details on this clonotype: Its antigen remains unknown.

Study-level points and caveats: Clonotype analysis showed dominance of the ex vivo response by HLA-C-restricted CMV-specific TCR beta clonotypes.

TCRdb passed the reads through MiXCR, listing each CDR3 protein once. The sample has 700,000 to 850,000 distinct CDR3 sequences, 30% to 35% seen once. The sample in question was cultured CD8+ T cells from PBMCs, obtained from culture after CMV antigen stimulation. This sequence was found in a human donor in good health (CMV status not recorded). Some clones in this sample may be carry-over from other donors' samples. The genes are TRBV20-1 and TRBJ2-5, with TRBD1 as a possible D gene (6 bases). CDR3 coding DNA: TGCAGTGCTAGAGGGACAGACCAAGAGACCCAGTACTTC. Its protein product is CSARGTDQETQYF.